These 20 T cell receptor beta chains originate from one sample sequenced in a study of post-analysis software for immune sequencing data. General study findings and limits: Four or five TRBV segments were significantly more frequent in patients than in controls. TRBV5-6, TRBV5-1 and TRBV20-1 were among these segments.

Carried by the TCR beta cDNA libraries were unique molecular identifiers. One entry per CDR3 protein results from TCRdb running MiXCR on the PCR reads. The sample shows roughly 410,000 distinct CDR3 sequences, about a third of them seen only once. Their antigens are not known. Sequenced: blood. These receptors all stem from a girl under 18 with multiple sclerosis.

This clonotype was observed a handful of times. The chain recombines TRBV7-3 with TRBJ2-1, with 9 bases identical to TRBD1. Germline assignment: CDR1 SGHTA and CDR2 FQGTGA. Trimming at V came to 4 bases and at J to 6 bases, leaving 4 bases not matched to a gene. The CDR3 runs 14 residues. CDR3 bases: TGTGCCAGCAGCTCGGGACAGGGCGGCAATGAGCAGTTCTTC. Amino acid sequence: CASSSGQGGNEQFF.

This clonotype was seen only a few times. The chain carries TRBV7-3 and TRBJ2-1; 8 bases match TRBD1. V lost 5 bases to trimming and J lost 8 bases; unmatched junction nucleotides: 5. The CDR3 contains 13 residues. Germline V lookup: CDR1 SGHTA, CDR2 FQGTGA. The CDR3 DNA reads as TGTGCCAGCAGCACGGGACAGGTCGATGAGCAGTTCTTC. Translated, it gives CASSTGQVDEQFF.

This clonotype turned up a few times. The chain joins TRBV12-3 or TRBV12-4 to TRBJ2-1, with D perhaps TRBD1 or TRBD2 (5 bases each). The CDR3 has 14 residues. V lost 6 bases and J lost 8, with 17 bases in between. The CDR3 spells CASRPRGNRDEQFF. The CDR3, as DNA: TGTGCCAGCAGACCCCGGGGCAACCGGGATGAGCAGTTCTTC.

This clonotype came up a few times. The chain has TRBV30 and TRBJ1-6; no clear D. The ends were cut back, 5 bases at V and 3 bases at J, with 5 bases in the middle. There are 12 residues in the CDR3. CDR1 and CDR2 from the germline V gene are GTSNPN and SVGIG (reference sequence). CDR3 DNA: TGTGCCTGGGCAGACTATAATTCACCCCTCCACTTT. Translation gives CAWADYNSPLHF.

V usage is TRBV27 and J usage is TRBJ2-7; 8 bases align to TRBD2. This CDR3 has 16 residues. V lost 2 bases to trimming and J lost 2 bases; unmatched junction nucleotides: 8. Germline V gene data show CDR1 as MNHEY and CDR2 as SMNVEV (reference sequence). The CDR3 DNA sequence: TGTGCCAGCAGTTTAAGATCTAGCGGGTCCACCTACGAGCAGTACTTC. Its protein product is CASSLRSSGSTYEQYF.

This chain connects TRBV11-2 to TRBJ2-1; 7 nucleotides align to TRBD2. V shed 1 base, J shed 7 bases, and the junction held 4 bases outside the gene matches. In germline, CDR1 is SGHAT, CDR2 FQNNGV. The CDR3 has 14 residues. This CDR3 is CASSLVGSGNEQFF. The CDR3 bases are TGTGCCAGCAGCTTAGTGGGTAGCGGGAATGAGCAGTTCTTC.

The chain has TRBV29-1 and TRBJ2-5, with TRBD1 as a possible D gene (5 bases). Germline V gives CDR1 SQVTM, CDR2 ANQGSEA. V was trimmed by 6 bases and J by 4 bases, leaving 15 bases between them. The CDR3 runs 13 residues. The CDR3 spells CSVLNRSGETQYF. The CDR3 nucleotides read TGCAGCGTCCTAAACAGGAGTGGAGAGACCCAGTACTTC.

This clonotype was recorded many times. V and J are TRBV20-1 and TRBJ2-7; D might be TRBD2 (7 bases). The CDR3 spans 14 residues. The germline V and J ends were trimmed by 2 bases and 0 bases, with 11 bases remaining between them. Germline loops: CDR1 DFQATT, CDR2 SNEGSKA (reference sequence). CDR3 coding DNA: TGCAGTGCTAGATTCGCGGGGGCCTCCTACGAGCAGTACTTC. Translated: CSARFAGASYEQYF.

The rearrangement links TRBV10-3 to TRBJ1-1; D gene uncertain. CDR3 size: 15 residues. V gave up 7 bases and J gave up 1 base, with 16 bases separating them. Germline CDR1 ENHRY, CDR2 SYGVKD. The CDR3 spells CAINGVNKPNTEAFF. The CDR3 DNA is TGTGCCATCAATGGGGTCAACAAGCCGAACACTGAAGCTTTCTTT.

This clonotype was seen a handful of times. The rearrangement links TRBV5-6 to TRBJ1-2; TRBD1 aligns across 8 bases. The V and J ends lost 2 bases and 8 bases, in that order; junction bases with no gene match: 8. In germline, CDR1 is SGHDT, CDR2 YYEEEE. The CDR3 is 14 residues long. CDR3 protein: CASSFRDRSRGYTF. In DNA, the CDR3 is TGTGCCAGCAGCTTCCGGGACAGGTCAAGGGGCTACACCTTC.

This clonotype was observed a handful of times. J is TRBJ2-3 and V is TRBV7-3, with D possibly matching TRBD2 (5 bases). The CDR3 consists of 13 residues. V gave up 5 bases and J gave up 6 bases, with 12 bases separating them. Per the germline V gene, CDR1 is SGHTA and CDR2 is FQGTGA. CDR3 sequence (DNA): TGTGCCAGCAGCCCCCCAGGCGGGGATACGCAGTATTTT. Translated, it gives CASSPPGGDTQYF.

This clonotype has only a few counts. The genes are TRBV6-5 and TRBJ2-3; a possible D gene is TRBD1 (7 bases). The CDR3 consists of 17 residues. Between the trimmed V and J ends, which lost 0 bases and 7 bases, there was a span of 20 bases. The germline CDR1 and CDR2 sequences are MNHEY and SVGAGI. For the CDR3, the DNA is TGTGCCAGCAGTTACTCGGGGGTGGAGGGGGCTAAAAATACGCAGTATTTT. Translating it yields CASSYSGVEGAKNTQYF.

V is TRBV7-9 and J is TRBJ2-1; unclear D gene. Trimming took 5 bases from V and 6 from J, leaving 17 bases between them. In germline, CDR1 is SEHNR, CDR2 FQNEAQ (reference sequence). The CDR3 has 15 amino acids. Here the CDR3 DNA reads TGTGCCAGCAGCCACCTAATATTTCGGAGCAATGAGCAGTTCTTC. Its translation: CASSHLIFRSNEQFF.

The chain has TRBV18 and TRBJ2-1; D remains unclear. Per germline, CDR1 KGHSH and CDR2 LQKENI. This CDR3 has 13 amino acids. V lost 4 bases to trimming and J lost 7 bases, with 11 bases between them. Here the CDR3 reads CASSLDLANEQFF. CDR3 DNA sequence: TGTGCCAGCTCACTTGACTTGGCAAATGAGCAGTTCTTC.

This clonotype has only a few counts. V gene TRBV11-2 combines with J gene TRBJ2-7, with TRBD2 identical over 8 bases. Germline assignment: CDR1 SGHAT and CDR2 FQNNGV. CDR3 size: 18 residues. V was pared by 5 bases and J by 0 bases, with 15 bases of the junction left unmatched. CDR3 sequence reads: CASSPLVGGGRSSYEQYF. CDR3 bases: TGTGCCAGCAGCCCCCTGGTGGGCGGGGGGCGGAGCTCCTACGAGCAGTACTTC.

The chain combines TRBV11-2 with TRBJ2-5, with 7 bases lining up with TRBD2. With 10 bases clipped from V and 11 bases from J, the junction kept 16 bases outside the gene matches. This CDR3 contains 13 residues. Germline-derived CDR1 and CDR2 are SGHAT and FQNNGV. CDR3 sequence reads: CANSNGGMNEQYF. The CDR3, as DNA: TGTGCCAACTCGAACGGGGGGATGAATGAGCAGTACTTC.

The V gene is TRBV6-1, the J gene TRBJ2-2, with 10 bases lining up with TRBD2. V shed 6 bases and J 4 bases; nucleotides not matched to a gene: 11. This CDR3 region has 17 residues. CDR1 MNHNS and CDR2 SASEGT come from the germline V gene. For the CDR3, the DNA is TGTGCCAGCAGGTTCTTAGCGGGGGGACCTTCCACCGGGGAGCTGTTTTTT. It translates to CASRFLAGGPSTGELFF.

The chain joins TRBV7-8 to TRBJ1-1; D perhaps matches TRBD1 (5 bases). V shed 5 bases and J shed 6 bases, with 25 bases lying between them. The CDR3 has 17 amino acids. Germline CDR1 reads SGHVS; CDR2 reads FQNEAQ. This CDR3 is CASSPVNWQKGVPEAFF. Written as DNA, the CDR3 is TGTGCCAGCAGCCCGGTGAACTGGCAAAAAGGGGTCCCTGAAGCTTTCTTT.

There are a few counts of this clonotype. J is TRBJ2-7 and V is TRBV2; D is ambiguous. Trimming shortened V by 4 bases and J by 0 bases, and 10 bases separated the two germline ends. Germline-derived CDR1 and CDR2 are SNHLY and FYNNEI. The CDR3 runs 14 residues. This CDR3 reads CASSAQSSSYEQYF. CDR3 nucleotides: TGTGCCAGCAGTGCACAGTCGAGCTCCTACGAGCAGTACTTC.

This clonotype appeared once. A much more abundant neighbour one base away suggests this may be a read error. In this CDR3 the conserved last residue, phenylalanine or tryptophan, is missing, so a read error is likely. The chain links TRBV29-1 to TRBJ2-1; 10 bases fit TRBD1. V lost 3 bases, J lost 7 bases, and 9 bases stayed unmatched. CDR1 is SQVTM and CDR2 is ANQGSEA in the germline V gene. The CDR3 totals 15 residues. In DNA, the CDR3 is TGCAGCGTTGATCCCCCGGGACAGGGGACGAATGAGCAGTTCTCC. Translating gives CSVDPPGQGTNEQFS.